These T cell receptor beta chains were read from a single sample in a study of blood T cells in healthy people across ages. TCRdb called the 5' RACE reads again in MiXCR, with one record for every CDR3 protein. The sample has around 1,900,000 distinct CDR3 sequences; 39% are singletons. Sequenced input: blood. The receptor source for this set is a human donor in good health. The CDR3 runs from the conserved cysteine through the conserved F or W. A D gene is named only where the DNA matches it firmly. Clone size is stated in some rows and not others, as once, few, many or a class when expanded.

abundance,d_gene,j_gene,v_gene,CDR3aa,CDR3nt
NA,TRBD1,TRBJ1-1,TRBV12-3/TRBV12-4,CASRTRGRAEAFF,TGTGCCAGCAGAACCAGGGGGCGCGCTGAAGCTTTCTTT
few,TRBD2,TRBJ2-3,TRBV9,CASSTGTSADTQYF,TGTGCCAGCAGCACCGGGACTAGCGCAGATACGCAGTATTTT
NA,NA,TRBJ1-4,TRBV9,CASSVASGFGEKLFF,TGTGCCAGCAGCGTAGCGTCAGGGTTTGGGGAAAAACTGTTTTTT
NA,TRBD2,TRBJ2-3,TRBV6-5,CASRTLASGGSDTQYF,TGTGCCAGCAGAACGCTAGCTAGCGGGGGTTCAGATACGCAGTATTTT
once,TRBD1,TRBJ1-5,TRBV7-8,CAGSLVAGGNQPQHF,TGTGCCGGCAGCTTAGTGGCAGGGGGTAATCAGCCCCAGCATTTT
NA,NA,TRBJ2-7,TRBV4-2,CASSQSVASSYEQYF,TGTGCCAGCAGCCAAAGCGTTGCCAGCTCCTACGAGCAGTACTTC
NA,TRBD2,TRBJ2-5,TRBV7-2,CASSLVGPAGGKETQYF,TGTGCCAGCAGCTTAGTAGGACCAGCGGGGGGAAAAGAGACCCAGTACTTC
NA,NA,TRBJ1-4,TRBV7-2,CASSTRVSEKLFF,TGTGCCAGCAGTACCAGGGTCTCCGAAAAACTGTTTTTT
NA,NA,TRBJ2-7,TRBV20-1,CSATIQSSYNEQYF,TGCAGTGCTACAATCCAGAGCTCCTACAATGAGCAGTACTTC
few,NA,TRBJ2-7,TRBV12-3/TRBV12-4,CASSWGLAYEQYF,TGTGCCAGCAGTTGGGGACTTGCCTACGAGCAGTACTTC
NA,NA,TRBJ2-3,TRBV12-3/TRBV12-4,CASRDSYTQYF,TGTGCCAGCCGGGACTCTTATACGCAGTATTTT
NA,NA,TRBJ1-5,TRBV7-8,CASSDFGEPQHF,TGTGCCAGCAGCGACTTTGGGGAACCCCAGCATTTT
NA,NA,TRBJ1-6,TRBV5-1,CASSSAGLGSPLHF,TGCGCCAGCAGCTCAGCGGGATTAGGTTCACCCCTCCACTTT
NA,NA,TRBJ2-5,TRBV30,CASATGETQYF,TGTGCCTCGGCTACCGGGGAGACCCAGTACTTC
few,NA,TRBJ1-4,TRBV4-1,CASSQPRTEATNEKLFF,TGCGCCAGCAGCCAACCTCGGACAGAGGCAACTAATGAAAAACTGTTTTTT
NA,NA,TRBJ2-6,TRBV18,CASLPPATGSGANVLTF,TGTGCCAGCTTACCACCTGCTACTGGCTCTGGGGCCAACGTCCTGACTTTC
NA,NA,TRBJ1-2,TRBV3-1,CASSLRQFMFLGYTF,TGTGCCAGCAGCTTAAGACAGTTCATGTTCTTGGGCTACACCTTC
NA,NA,TRBJ2-5,TRBV10-3,CALDPGQETQYF,TGTGCCCTTGATCCGGGGCAAGAGACCCAGTACTTC
NA,TRBD1,TRBJ2-6,TRBV5-1,CASSPGQGSPGANVLTF,TGCGCCAGCAGTCCGGGACAGGGTTCCCCTGGGGCCAACGTCCTGACTTTC
once,NA,TRBJ2-3,TRBV4-3,CAGSQGNINTDTQYF,TGCGCCGGCAGCCAAGGCAATATAAACACAGATACGCAGTATTTT
NA,NA,TRBJ2-5,TRBV6-2/TRBV6-3,CASMESAQETQYF,TGTGCCAGCATGGAAAGTGCCCAAGAGACCCAGTACTTC
few,NA,TRBJ1-5,TRBV6-1,CASSVWQGIDQPQHF,TGTGCCAGCAGTGTATGGCAGGGGATTGATCAGCCCCAGCATTTT
NA,TRBD2,TRBJ2-1,TRBV7-2,CASSSRSGGLYNEQFF,TGTGCCAGCAGCTCCAGAAGCGGGGGGTTATACAATGAGCAGTTCTTC
NA,NA,TRBJ2-1,TRBV6-2/TRBV6-3,CASSYRDRGLILAGAWSYNEQFF,TGTGCCAGCAGTTACCGTGACAGGGGGCTCATACTAGCGGGGGCCTGGTCCTACAATGAGCAGTTCTTC
NA,NA,TRBJ1-4,TRBV5-1,CASSLYSTNEKLFF,TGCGCCAGCAGCTTATATTCAACTAATGAAAAACTGTTTTTT
NA,NA,TRBJ2-7,TRBV5-1,CASRQSGGGLDYEQYF,TGCGCCAGCAGACAGTCAGGAGGGGGCCTCGACTACGAGCAGTACTTC
NA,NA,TRBJ1-2,TRBV5-5,CASSLFWTQGPGGYTF,TGTGCCAGCAGCTTGTTCTGGACCCAGGGGCCAGGGGGCTACACCTTC
NA,NA,TRBJ2-3,TRBV5-1,CASSVEGFYTDTQYF,TGCGCCAGCAGCGTCGAAGGATTTTACACAGATACGCAGTATTTT
few,NA,TRBJ1-1,TRBV12-3/TRBV12-4,CASSPGRGAAFF,TGTGCCAGCAGCCCCGGTCGGGGAGCAGCTTTCTTT
few,TRBD1,TRBJ2-6,TRBV28,CASSLGWLTGGSSGANVLTF,TGTGCCAGCAGTTTAGGTTGGTTGACAGGGGGTAGCTCTGGGGCCAACGTCCTGACTTTC
few,NA,TRBJ1-2,TRBV14,CASSPLREGYGYTF,TGTGCCAGCAGCCCCTTACGCGAGGGCTATGGCTACACCTTC
NA,NA,TRBJ2-7,TRBV6-5,CASRPLATYEQYF,TGTGCCAGCAGGCCCCTGGCGACCTACGAGCAGTACTTC
few,NA,TRBJ2-2,TRBV5-1,CASRRGASNTGELFF,TGCGCCAGCAGGCGTGGGGCCTCGAACACCGGGGAGCTGTTTTTT